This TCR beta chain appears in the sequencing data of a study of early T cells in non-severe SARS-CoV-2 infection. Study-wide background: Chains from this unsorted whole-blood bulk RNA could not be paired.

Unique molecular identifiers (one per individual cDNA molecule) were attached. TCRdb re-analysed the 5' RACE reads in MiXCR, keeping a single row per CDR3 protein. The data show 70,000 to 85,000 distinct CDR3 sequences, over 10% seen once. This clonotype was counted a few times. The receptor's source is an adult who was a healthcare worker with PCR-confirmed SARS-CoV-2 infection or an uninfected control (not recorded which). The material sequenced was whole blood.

CDR3 in amino acids: CASSSYSGGGFTGELFF. CDR3 nucleotides: TGTGCCAGCAGTTCGTACTCCGGCGGGGGATTCACCGGGGAGCTGTTTTTT. The chain links TRBV28 to TRBJ2-2; TRBD2 matches 7 bases. J lost 4 bases, V lost 4 bases, and 12 bases had no gene match. The CDR3 totals 17 residues. Germline CDR1 and CDR2: MDHEN and SYDVKM.